These T cell receptor beta chains were read from a single sample in a study of T cells in Graves' hyperthyroidism and ophthalmopathy. TCRdb recomputed calls from the multiplex PCR reads with MiXCR, one row per CDR3 protein. The sample consists of 250,000 or so distinct CDR3 sequences, just over 14% of them appearing once. Source material: blood. The source of these receptors is a woman aged 40 to 49 with Graves' hyperthyroidism that later progressed to Graves' ophthalmopathy. The CDR3 runs from the conserved cysteine through the conserved F or W. Fields, in order: J gene, clone size, V gene, D gene, CDR3 DNA, CDR3 protein. A D gene is named only where the DNA matches it firmly. Size is stated for part of the rows, as once, few or many counts, or as a class when the clone is expanded.

j_gene: TRBJ2-7; abundance: many; v_gene: TRBV12-3/TRBV12-4; d_gene: NA; CDR3nt: TGTGCCAGCAGTCGAGCGGGACACCGCTCCTACGAGCAGTACTTC; CDR3aa: CASSRAGHRSYEQYF
j_gene: TRBJ2-5; abundance: few; v_gene: TRBV7-2; d_gene: NA; CDR3nt: TGTGCCAGCAGCTTAGGTTTCTCGAGGGAGACCCAGTACTTC; CDR3aa: CASSLGFSRETQYF
j_gene: TRBJ2-5; abundance: many; v_gene: TRBV6-5; d_gene: NA; CDR3nt: TGTGCCAGCAGTTACATGGGGGTTCAAGAGACCCAGTACTTC; CDR3aa: CASSYMGVQETQYF
j_gene: TRBJ2-5; abundance: many; v_gene: TRBV7-9; d_gene: NA; CDR3nt: TGTGCCAGCAGCCTACGGACGGGGAATCGCCAAGAGACCCAGTACTTC; CDR3aa: CASSLRTGNRQETQYF
j_gene: TRBJ2-3; abundance: NA; v_gene: TRBV6-5; d_gene: NA; CDR3nt: TGTGCCAGCAGTTACGAGGGTTCTACTAGCACAGATACGCAGTATTTT; CDR3aa: CASSYEGSTSTDTQYF
j_gene: TRBJ2-7; abundance: many; v_gene: TRBV6-2/TRBV6-3; d_gene: NA; CDR3nt: TGTGCCAGCAGTTACTATGGTCCCTCCTACGAGCAGTACTTC; CDR3aa: CASSYYGPSYEQYF
j_gene: TRBJ1-2; abundance: few; v_gene: TRBV20-1; d_gene: NA; CDR3nt: TGCAGTGCTCCGGAAGAGGGGTACTATGGCTACACCTTC; CDR3aa: CSAPEEGYYGYTF
j_gene: TRBJ2-1; abundance: NA; v_gene: TRBV20-1; d_gene: NA; CDR3nt: TGCAGTGCTAGTGAGGCGGGCGGTTTGAGCTCCTACAATGAGCAGTTCTTC; CDR3aa: CSASEAGGLSSYNEQFF
j_gene: TRBJ1-2; abundance: many; v_gene: TRBV6-1; d_gene: NA; CDR3nt: TGTGCCAGCAGTTCGGCAGGAGGACCATCTGGCTACACCTTC; CDR3aa: CASSSAGGPSGYTF
j_gene: TRBJ2-7; abundance: many; v_gene: TRBV19; d_gene: NA; CDR3nt: TGTGCCAGTAGTCCGGGGAGGACGGGCTACGAGCAGTACTTC; CDR3aa: CASSPGRTGYEQYF
j_gene: TRBJ2-7; abundance: many; v_gene: TRBV4-1; d_gene: NA; CDR3nt: TGCGCCAGCAGCCAAGACGACAGGCTCGGCTGCGAGCAGTACTTC; CDR3aa: CASSQDDRLGCEQYF
j_gene: TRBJ2-1; abundance: many; v_gene: TRBV2; d_gene: NA; CDR3nt: TGTGCCAGCAGTGAACCCCGGGACCTTTACGGGAAAAACCGGGATGAGCAGTTCTTC; CDR3aa: CASSEPRDLYGKNRDEQFF